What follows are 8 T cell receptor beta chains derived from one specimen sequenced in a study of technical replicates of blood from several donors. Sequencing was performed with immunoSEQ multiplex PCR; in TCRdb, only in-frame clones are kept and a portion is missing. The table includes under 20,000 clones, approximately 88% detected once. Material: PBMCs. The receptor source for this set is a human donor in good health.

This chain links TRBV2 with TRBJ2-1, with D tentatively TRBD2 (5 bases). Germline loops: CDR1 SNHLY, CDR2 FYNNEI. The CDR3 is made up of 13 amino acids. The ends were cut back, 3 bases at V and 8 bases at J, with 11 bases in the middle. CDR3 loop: CASSEASWDEQFF. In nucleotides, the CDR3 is TGTGCCAGCAGTGAGGCTAGCTGGGATGAGCAGTTCTTC.

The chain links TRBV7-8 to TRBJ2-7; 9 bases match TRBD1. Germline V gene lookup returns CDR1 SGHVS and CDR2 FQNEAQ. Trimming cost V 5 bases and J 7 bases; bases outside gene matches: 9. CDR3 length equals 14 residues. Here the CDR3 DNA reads TGTGCCAGCAGCCCGGGACAGGGTCTGGGTGAGCAGTACTTC. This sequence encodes CASSPGQGLGEQYF.

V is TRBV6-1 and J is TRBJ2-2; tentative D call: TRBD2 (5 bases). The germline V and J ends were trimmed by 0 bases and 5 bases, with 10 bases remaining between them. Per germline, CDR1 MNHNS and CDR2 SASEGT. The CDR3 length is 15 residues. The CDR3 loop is CASSEASGRTGELFF. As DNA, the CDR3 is TGTGCCAGCAGTGAAGCCTCGGGAAGGACCGGGGAGCTGTTTTTT.

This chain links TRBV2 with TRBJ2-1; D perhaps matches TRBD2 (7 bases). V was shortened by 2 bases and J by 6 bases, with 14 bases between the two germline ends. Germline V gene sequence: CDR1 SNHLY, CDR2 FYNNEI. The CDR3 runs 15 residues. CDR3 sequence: CASSERGTTGNEQFF. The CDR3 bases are TGTGCCAGCAGTGAAAGGGGGACTACCGGCAATGAGCAGTTCTTC.

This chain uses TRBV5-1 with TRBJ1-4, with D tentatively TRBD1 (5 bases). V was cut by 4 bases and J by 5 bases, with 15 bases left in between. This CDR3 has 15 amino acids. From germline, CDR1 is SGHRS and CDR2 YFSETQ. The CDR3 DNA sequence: TGCGCCAGCAGCCACGGGGGAACCTCAAATGAAAAACTGTTTTTT. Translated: CASSHGGTSNEKLFF.

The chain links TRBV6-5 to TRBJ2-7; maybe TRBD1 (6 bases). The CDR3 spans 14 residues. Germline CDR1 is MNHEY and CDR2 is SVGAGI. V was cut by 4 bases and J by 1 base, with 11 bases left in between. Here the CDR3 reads CASSLQGQSYEQYF. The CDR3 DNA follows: TGTGCCAGCAGTTTACAGGGCCAATCCTACGAGCAGTACTTC.

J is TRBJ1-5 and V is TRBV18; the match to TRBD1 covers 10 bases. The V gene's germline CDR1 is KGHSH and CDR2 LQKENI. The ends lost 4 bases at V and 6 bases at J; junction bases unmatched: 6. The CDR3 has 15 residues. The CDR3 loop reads CASSLDRGLGQPQHF. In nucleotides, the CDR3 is TGTGCCAGCTCACTTGACAGGGGGCTCGGTCAGCCCCAGCATTTT.

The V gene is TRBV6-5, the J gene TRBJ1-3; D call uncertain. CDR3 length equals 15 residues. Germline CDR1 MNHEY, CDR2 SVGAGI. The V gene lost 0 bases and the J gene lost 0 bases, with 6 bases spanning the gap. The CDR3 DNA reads TGTGCCAGCAGTTACTCCGTCCTCTCTGGAAACACCATATATTTT. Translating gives CASSYSVLSGNTIYF.